The clone carrying this TCR beta chain has more than one count but fewer than ten. Its target is unknown. This entry comes from a study of post-analysis software for immune sequencing data. General observations from the study: Multiple sclerosis patients showed significantly lower normalized Chao1 diversity than controls did.

Unique molecular identifiers had been added to the TCR beta cDNA libraries. Each CDR3 protein gets one entry after TCRdb re-called the PCR reads with MiXCR. This table holds 160,000 or so distinct CDR3 sequences, around 36% found once. The CDR3 spans 14 residues. In germline, CDR1 is SGHRS, CDR2 YFSETQ. With 5 bases removed from V and 5 bases from J, the gap between germline ends came to 17 bases. The specimen comprised blood, sampled after autologous hematopoietic stem cell transplantation. The TCR sequence derives from a girl between 10 and 17 years old with multiple sclerosis. This rearrangement joins TRBV5-1 to TRBJ2-7; tentatively, D is TRBD1 or TRBD2 (6 bases each). The CDR3 DNA reads TGCGCCAGCAGAATGGTGGGGGGCAGCGACGAGCAGTACTTC. This translates into CASRMVGGSDEQYF.